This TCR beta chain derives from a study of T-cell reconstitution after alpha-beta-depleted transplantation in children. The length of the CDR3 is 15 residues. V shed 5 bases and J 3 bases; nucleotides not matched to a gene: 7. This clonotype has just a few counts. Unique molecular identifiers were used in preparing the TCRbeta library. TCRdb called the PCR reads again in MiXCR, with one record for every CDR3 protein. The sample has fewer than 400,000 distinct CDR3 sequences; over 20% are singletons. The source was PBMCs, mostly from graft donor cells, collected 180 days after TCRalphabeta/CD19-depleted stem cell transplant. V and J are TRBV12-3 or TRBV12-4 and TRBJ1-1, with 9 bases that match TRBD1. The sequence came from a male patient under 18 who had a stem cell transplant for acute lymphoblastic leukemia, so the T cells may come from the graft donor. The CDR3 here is CASSRIGTGYTEAFF. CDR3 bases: TGTGCCAGCAGTCGCATCGGGACAGGGTACACTGAAGCTTTCTTT.